This TCR beta chain was recorded in a study of graft-versus-host responses after intestinal transplantation. Measured with immunoSEQ multiplex PCR; TCRdb has only the in-frame clones, and not every one. This sample carries approximately 90,000 clones, 85% to 95% of them seen once, and the ten largest clones take about 0.4%. The CDR3 loop spans 14 amino acids. From germline, CDR1 is MNHEY and CDR2 SVGAGI. V lost 4 bases, J lost 4 bases, and 13 bases lay in between. A note on this clone: The target antigen is unknown.

The TCR originated in a human donor who was the organ donor for an intestinal transplant. Sequencing used unstimulated CD8+ T cells sorted from spleen or lymph node cells, obtained before transplant. The chain is built from TRBV6-5 and TRBJ2-5, with a weak D call TRBD1 (5 bases). The CDR3 DNA sequence: TGTGCCAGCAGTTCCTACAGGAGAGGAGAGACCCAGTACTTC. Amino acid sequence: CASSSYRRGETQYF.